These T cell receptor beta chains were read from a single sample in a study of breast tumors, draining lymph nodes, adjacent tissues. TCRdb processed the multiplex PCR reads anew with MiXCR; each CDR3 protein has one entry. The sample lists around 130,000 distinct CDR3 sequences; around 21% were seen once. The sample was axillary lymph node tissue. The source of these receptors is a female donor with breast cancer. Some clones in this sample may be carry-over from other donors' samples. Both conserved end residues are part of each CDR3. A D gene is named only where the DNA matches it firmly. The listing skips clone size in some rows; elsewhere it reads once, few, many or a size class.

TRBV27	10	TRBJ1-4	.	many	CASGREKLFF	TGTGCCAGCGGTAGGGAAAAACTGTTTTTT
TRBV7-9	13	TRBJ2-3	TRBD2	.	CASAGGGADTQYF	TGTGCCAGCGCCGGGGGGGGGGCAGATACGCAGTATTTT
TRBV19	14	TRBJ1-1	.	.	CASSIGHVNTEAFF	TGTGCCAGTAGTATAGGACACGTGAACACTGAAGCTTTCTTT
TRBV4-2	16	TRBJ1-5	.	few	CASSQEEAADHQPQHF	TGTGCCAGCAGCCAAGAGGAGGCCGCGGACCATCAGCCCCAGCATTTT
TRBV6-5	16	TRBJ1-2	TRBD1	many	CASTSSGTGGAGGYTF	TGTGCCAGCACCTCATCCGGGACAGGGGGCGCGGGTGGCTACACCTTC
TRBV6-5	15	TRBJ1-5	.	many	CASSYSSNVGQPQHF	TGTGCCAGCAGTTACTCGAGTAACGTTGGTCAGCCCCAGCATTTT
TRBV2	14	TRBJ2-7	.	many	CASEAEGMTYEQYF	TGTGCCAGCGAAGCGGAGGGGATGACCTACGAGCAGTACTTC
TRBV7-9	18	TRBJ2-5	.	many	CASSLGVRSAPYQETQYF	TGTGCCAGCAGCTTAGGGGTGAGGAGCGCCCCGTACCAAGAGACCCAGTACTTC
TRBV28	16	TRBJ2-1	TRBD2	.	CASSSLGLAQHNEQFF	TGTGCCAGCAGTTCACTAGGACTAGCGCAACACAATGAGCAGTTCTTC
TRBV20-1	12	TRBJ1-2	.	.	CSARNIGGGYTF	TGCAGTGCTAGAAACATCGGCGGCGGCTACACCTTC